The 8 T cell receptor beta chains reported below all come from one sample, sequenced in a study of CD8+ T cells in alopecia areata. Following extraction, RNA underwent reverse transcription to cDNA, which served as the sequencing template. Some clones are missing from TCRdb's copy, which holds only in-frame ones; the method was immunoSEQ multiplex PCR. The table lists roughly 99,000 clones, roughly 84% of them singletons. Treatment given: oral pan-JAK inhibitor, 5-10 mg twice daily. Material: CD8+ T cells sorted from blood, obtained at week 24, from a patient treated with tofacitinib. The receptors were gathered from a human donor with alopecia areata.

J is TRBJ2-7 and V is TRBV10-3; TRBD2 is a possible D gene (5 bases). CDR1 and CDR2 (germline): ENHRY, SYGVKD. The CDR3 runs 14 residues. V shed 3 bases and J shed 0 bases, with 9 bases lying between them. This CDR3 is CAISETGSSYEQYF. Here the CDR3 DNA reads TGTGCCATCAGTGAAACGGGGAGCTCCTACGAGCAGTACTTC.

This sequence joins TRBV27 and TRBJ2-2; TRBD1 matches 9 bases. The V segment lost 4 bases and the J segment 0 bases; nucleotides outside the gene matches: 6. The CDR3 has 17 amino acids. Germline loops: CDR1 MNHEY, CDR2 SMNVEV (reference sequence). The DNA of the CDR3 is TGTGCCAGCAGTTCCGGGGACAGGGATTCGAACACCGGGGAGCTGTTTTTT. The encoded protein is CASSSGDRDSNTGELFF.

The chain combines TRBV5-4 with TRBJ2-1; the D gene could be TRBD1 or TRBD2 (7 bases each). Germline V CDR1 and CDR2: SGHNT, YYREEE (reference sequence). Trimming left V 0 bases short and J 7 bases short, with 23 bases between. The CDR3 has 18 residues. The CDR3 nucleotides are TGTGCCAGCAGCTTGGGCACCTTTCAGGGGGGGCCGGGAAATGAGCAGTTCTTC. It yields the protein CASSLGTFQGGPGNEQFF.

The rearrangement uses TRBV7-9 and TRBJ2-7; D ambiguous. With 1 base removed from V and 3 bases from J, the gap between germline ends came to 13 bases. In germline, CDR1 is SEHNR, CDR2 FQNEAQ (reference sequence). The length of the CDR3 is 15 residues. The CDR3 bases are TGTGCCAGCAGCTTAGAACCGGGTCGAGGCTACGAGCAGTACTTC. It specifies CASSLEPGRGYEQYF.

This clone showed up just a few times. The chain uses TRBV7-9 and TRBJ1-2; 9 bases are shared with TRBD1. The CDR3 is 17 residues long. The ends lost 3 bases at V and 8 bases at J; junction bases unmatched: 16. Germline CDR1 is SEHNR and CDR2 is FQNEAQ (reference sequence). The CDR3 reads CASSFQPGQGSLWGYTF. The CDR3 DNA follows: TGTGCCAGCAGCTTCCAACCGGGACAGGGTTCCCTTTGGGGCTACACCTTC.

This chain links TRBV7-9 with TRBJ1-1; 7 nucleotides match TRBD1. The CDR3 is 13 amino acids. The germline V gene encodes CDR1 SEHNR and CDR2 FQNEAQ (reference sequence). V was pared by 5 bases and J by 6 bases, with 6 bases of the junction left unmatched. CDR3 amino acids: CASSGPGGAEAFF. DNA for the CDR3: TGTGCCAGCAGCGGCCCAGGGGGGGCTGAAGCTTTCTTT.

V gene TRBV19 combines with J gene TRBJ1-2; D unresolved. The CDR3 length is 12 residues. V was shortened by 7 bases and J by 4 bases, with 10 bases between the two germline ends. Looked up from germline, CDR1 is LNHDA and CDR2 is SQIVND (reference sequence). This CDR3 is CASTLDFYGYTF. The CDR3 region has the DNA TGTGCCAGTACCCTCGATTTCTATGGCTACACCTTC.

The rearrangement joins TRBV7-8 to TRBJ2-1; TRBD1 is a possible D gene (6 bases). Germline V gives CDR1 SGHVS, CDR2 FQNEAQ. Trimming removed 1 base from V and 3 bases from J, with 10 bases in between. This CDR3 has 15 residues. The CDR3 region has the DNA TGTGCCAGCAGCTTAGTAGCAGGGGACTACAATGAGCAGTTCTTC. This translates into CASSLVAGDYNEQFF.